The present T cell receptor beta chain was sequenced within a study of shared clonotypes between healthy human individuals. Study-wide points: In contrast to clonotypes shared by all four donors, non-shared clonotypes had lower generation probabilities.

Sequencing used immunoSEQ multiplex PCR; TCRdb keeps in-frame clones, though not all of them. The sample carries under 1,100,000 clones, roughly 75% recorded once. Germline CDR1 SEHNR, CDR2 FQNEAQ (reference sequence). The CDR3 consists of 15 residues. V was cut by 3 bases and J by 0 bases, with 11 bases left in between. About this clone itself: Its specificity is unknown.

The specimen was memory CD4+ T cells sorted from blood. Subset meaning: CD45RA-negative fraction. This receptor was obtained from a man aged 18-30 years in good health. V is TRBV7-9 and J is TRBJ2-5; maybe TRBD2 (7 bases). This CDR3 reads CASSFEGGYQETQYF. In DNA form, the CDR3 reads TGTGCCAGCAGCTTTGAGGGGGGGTACCAAGAGACCCAGTACTTC.